This TCR beta chain was sequenced for a study of OX40 agonist ivuxolimab in advanced cancers. Looking at the study overall: The costimulatory receptor OX40 (CD134) was targeted by ivuxolimab, a fully human IgG2 agonistic monoclonal antibody. Intravenous ivuxolimab was administered to patients every 2 weeks at six dose levels: 0.01, 0.1, 0.3, 1.5, 3 and 10 mg/kg. Of the approximately 50 dose-escalation patients, hepatocellular carcinoma was present in about 20, melanoma in around 15, renal cell carcinoma in 9 and head and neck cancer in 9. A male proportion of 75% to 85% and a mean age of roughly 58 years, ranging from about 23 to 90, were recorded for the dose-escalation cohort. Patients were allowed to have had prior anti-PD-1, anti-PD-L1 or anti-CTLA-4 therapy, and about 40% of the dose-escalation patients had been treated with checkpoint inhibitors. Partial responses occurred in three dose-escalation patients: two with cutaneous melanoma and one with hepatocellular carcinoma. The purpose of peripheral TCRbeta sequencing was to test whether ivuxolimab changed TCR sequence diversity and led to clonal T-cell expansion. The monotherapy dose-escalation portion (N ≈ 56 patients) of the phase I ivuxolimab trial is reported in the paper.

General conclusions and limits of the study: The antigen specificity of the peripheral T cells that underwent clonal expansion was not determined. Low levels of normalized T-cell clonal expansion were also seen in some patients who did not respond. On average, CD8+ T cells showed more expanded clones than CD4+ T cells after ivuxolimab. Clonal expansion of both CD4+ and CD8+ blood T cells was observed from baseline to week 6 at doses 0.1 to 3.0 mg/kg. In the 0.1-3.0 mg/kg groups, partial responders had among the lowest normalized peripheral clonal expansion, particularly in CD8+ T cells.

Patients with autoimmune disease history or receiving systemic immunosuppression were excluded from the trial. In every dose cohort, peripheral blood was drawn for TCR sequencing at baseline, cycle 4 day 1, and cycle 7 day 1. The samples were taken from a phase I, first-in-human, multicenter, open-label dose-escalation trial of ivuxolimab. Adults with locally advanced or metastatic melanoma, renal cell carcinoma, hepatocellular carcinoma or head and neck squamous cell carcinoma were enrolled in the trial. CD4+ and CD8+ T cells were sorted separately from peripheral blood before TCR sequencing. Details on this clone: Its antigen remains undetermined. Per-base quality was not reported, and no clone a single base away is much larger than it.

From the germline V gene (reference sequence), CDR1 is SEHNR and CDR2 is FQNEAQ. The CDR3 numbers 14 residues from cysteine through phenylalanine. Only CDR3 DNA is held: 42 bases, read in frame from base 1. V is clipped by 5 bases and J by 6 bases, and the sequence between their germline boundaries is 11 bases long. Genomic DNA was isolated from the sorted cells so that the TCRbeta CDR3 region could be sequenced. TCRbeta CDR3 regions were sequenced using the immunoSEQ Assay. TCRdb's version of the immuneACCESS table is confined to in-frame rearrangements and falls short of the full clone set. An unresolved V gene accounts for under half of the shortfall where checked; the remainder is of unknown origin. The sample has roughly 100,000 clones on record, 90% of them singletons. The leading ten clones occupy around 0.16% of the sample.

Recombination joined TRBV7-9 with TRBJ1-6; the D gene assignment is ambiguous. The source was CD4+ or CD8+ T cells sorted from blood, collected in a trial of the OX40 agonist ivuxolimab. The clonotype comes from an adult with an advanced solid tumor such as melanoma, head and neck, liver or kidney cancer. The CDR3 amino acid sequence is: CASSREALNSPLHF. In nucleotide form, the sequence is TGTGCCAGCAGCCGCGAGGCCCTTAATTCACCCCTCCACTTT.